These 16 T cell receptor beta chains were all obtained from the same sample, sequenced in a study of T cells after yellow fever vaccination. TCRdb reanalysed the 5' RACE reads using MiXCR and keeps one entry per CDR3 protein. The sample yields about 350,000 distinct CDR3 sequences, less than 9.5% seen once. This material consisted of PBMCs, taken more than 40 days after the first yellow fever vaccination. The receptors here all came from a man younger than 35 who received the YFV17D yellow fever vaccine.

In this sample, this clonotype turned up a few times. The rearrangement links TRBV20-1 to TRBJ2-5; 10 nucleotides align to TRBD2. Germline loops: CDR1 DFQATT, CDR2 SNEGSKA (reference sequence). The CDR3 covers 16 residues. The trim removed 2 bases at V and 4 bases at J, leaving 10 bases unmatched. In DNA, the CDR3 is TGCAGTGCTAGAAAAGCGGGGGGGCTTTTCCGAGAGACCCAGTACTTC. Translated, it gives CSARKAGGLFRETQYF.

This clonotype was counted only a few times. The rearrangement links TRBV5-1 to TRBJ2-1; the D gene is possibly TRBD2 (5 bases). V was shortened by 0 bases and J by 9 bases, with 13 bases between the two germline ends. The CDR3 is 14 residues long. The germline V gene has CDR1 SGHRS and CDR2 YFSETQ. The CDR3 is CASSLEGRGSEQFF. DNA for the CDR3: TGCGCCAGCAGCTTGGAGGGCAGAGGGAGTGAGCAGTTCTTC.

This clonotype was seen only a few times. DNA of the CDR3: TGTGCCAGCAGCCACTACATAGGGGGGGAGTCCACAGATACGCAGTATTTT. It is translated as CASSHYIGGESTDTQYF. The chain couples TRBV7-9 to TRBJ2-3; a possible D gene is TRBD2 (7 bases). This CDR3 has 17 amino acids. V gave up 5 bases and J gave up 2 bases, with 20 bases separating them. Germline CDR1 SEHNR, CDR2 FQNEAQ (reference sequence). Looking up the rest from reference TRBV7-9 and TRBJ2-3 gives the full variable domain: DTGVSQNPRHKITKRGQNVTFRCDPISEHNRLYWYRQTLGQGPEFLTYFQNEAQLEKSRLLSDRFSAERPKGSFSTLEIQRTEQGDSAMYLCASSHYIGGESTDTQYFGPGTRLTVL.

The V gene is TRBV6-1, the J gene TRBJ1-5, with 8 nucleotides matching TRBD1. Germline V gives CDR1 MNHNS, CDR2 SASEGT. CDR3 length: 17 residues. V dropped 3 bases and J dropped 0; count of bases not matched to a gene: 7. The CDR3 region is CASSDRGQVNSNQPQHF. The CDR3 nucleotides read TGTGCCAGCAGTGACAGGGGACAGGTAAATAGCAATCAGCCCCAGCATTTT.

The chain employs TRBV6-1 and TRBJ1-6; possible D gene TRBD1, 5 bases. CDR3 length: 14 amino acids. Germline assignment: CDR1 MNHNS and CDR2 SASEGT. V lost 8 bases and J lost 10, with 18 bases in between. The CDR3 region is CASLGAAGDSPLHF. The DNA of the CDR3 is TGTGCCAGCCTTGGAGCAGCGGGGGACTCACCCCTCCACTTT.

This clonotype has a count of ten or more. The chain links TRBV5-5 to TRBJ2-5; 10 bases align to TRBD2. The germline gives CDR1 SGHKS, CDR2 YYEKEE (reference sequence). J gave up 0 bases and V 4 bases, and 6 bases lay outside the gene matches. This CDR3 is built from 16 residues. CDR3 in amino acids: CASSRGLAANQETQYF. The CDR3 DNA reads TGTGCCAGCAGCAGAGGACTAGCGGCAAACCAAGAGACCCAGTACTTC. The whole variable domain, remainder taken from reference TRBV5-5 and TRBJ2-5, is DAGVTQSPTHLIKTRGQQVTLRCSPISGHKSVSWYQQVLGQGPQFIFQYYEKEERGRGNFPDRFSARQFPNYSSELNVNALLLGDSALYLCASSRGLAANQETQYFGPGTRLLVL.

This clonotype was observed many times. The gene calls are TRBV7-2 and TRBJ1-1; TRBD1 matches at 8 bases. CDR3 size: 13 residues. Trimming removed 4 bases from V and 7 bases from J; junction bases left unmatched: 5. Germline V gene data show CDR1 as SGHTA and CDR2 as FQGNSA. Here the CDR3 reads CASSSGTGLEAFF. CDR3 bases: TGTGCCAGCAGCTCCGGGACAGGCCTTGAAGCTTTCTTT.

In its sample, this clonotype was seen many times. This chain uses TRBV7-9 with TRBJ2-1; 8 bases agree with TRBD1. With V trimmed by 4 bases and J by 3 bases, 5 bases remained unmatched. The CDR3 is 15 residues long. Germline CDR1 and CDR2: SEHNR and FQNEAQ (reference sequence). CDR3 amino acids: CASSSSGGLYNEQFF. The CDR3 DNA sequence: TGTGCCAGCAGCTCCTCAGGGGGCCTCTACAATGAGCAGTTCTTC.

The V gene is TRBV20-1, the J gene TRBJ2-3; 11 bases agree with TRBD2. This CDR3 region has 13 residues. J was trimmed by 10 bases and V by 6 bases; bases with no gene match: 9. Germline CDR1 DFQATT, CDR2 SNEGSKA (reference sequence). The CDR3 bases are TGCAGTGCACAGGGACTAGCGGCCGAGGCGCAGTATTTT. It codes for CSAQGLAAEAQYF.

This sequence joins TRBV3-1 and TRBJ1-6; D remains unclear. The CDR3 runs to 12 residues. The germline V and J ends were trimmed by 3 bases and 10 bases, with 7 bases remaining between them. The germline gives CDR1 LGHDT, CDR2 YNNKEL (reference sequence). The CDR3 protein is CASSQEGSPLHF. Written as DNA, the CDR3 is TGTGCCAGCAGCCAGGAGGGATCACCCCTCCACTTT.

CDR3: CASSLSSGSGTEATDTQYF. CDR3 sequence (DNA): TGCGCCAGCAGCCTAAGTTCGGGATCCGGGACAGAAGCAACAGATACGCAGTATTTT. The rearrangement links TRBV23-1 to TRBJ2-3; 7 nucleotides match TRBD1. TRBV23-1 is filed as an ORF, its function uncertain. The CDR3 is 19 residues long. Trimming took 6 bases from V and 3 from J; bases not matched to a gene: 21.

This clonotype was counted a few times. The chain carries TRBV6-5 and TRBJ2-2; perhaps TRBD1 as D (5 bases). The CDR3 sequence is 15 residues long. Between the trimmed V and J ends, which lost 0 bases and 3 bases, there was a span of 8 bases. Germline V gene sequence: CDR1 MNHEY, CDR2 SVGAGI. CDR3 nucleotide sequence: TGTGCCAGCAGTTACTCGTCAGGGCACACCGGGGAGCTGTTTTTT. This translates into CASSYSSGHTGELFF.

Only a few counts were recorded for this clonotype. The chain couples TRBV19 to TRBJ2-7, with 9 nucleotides matching TRBD1. The V segment lost 5 bases and the J segment 6 bases; nucleotides outside the gene matches: 8. CDR1 is LNHDA, CDR2 SQIVND, per germline (reference sequence). CDR3 length equals 14 residues. CDR3 sequence (DNA): TGTGCCAGTAGTCAAGGGACAGGGCCCGGCGAGCAGTACTTC. As protein: CASSQGTGPGEQYF.

The rearrangement joins TRBV23-1 to TRBJ2-3, with TRBD2 identical over 8 bases. TRBV23-1 is known as an ORF, though its function is uncertain. Trimming removed 0 bases from V and 5 bases from J; junction bases left unmatched: 7. The CDR3 is 16 residues long. For the CDR3, the DNA is TGCGCCAGCAGTCAATCGAAGCGGGGGTCCGGAGATACGCAGTATTTT. Amino acids: CASSQSKRGSGDTQYF.

The J gene is TRBJ2-6, the V gene TRBV29-1, with D unresolved. Germline CDR1 is SQVTM and CDR2 is ANQGSEA. The V gene lost 1 base and the J gene lost 4 bases, with 5 bases spanning the gap. The CDR3 runs 13 residues. CDR3 sequence: CSVEVMGANVLTF. Here the CDR3 DNA reads TGCAGCGTTGAAGTCATGGGGGCCAACGTCCTGACTTTC.

This clonotype was recorded a few times. This chain joins TRBV7-7 and TRBJ2-3; D possibly uses TRBD1 or TRBD2 (7 bases each). Trimming pared 5 bases from V and 11 bases from J, leaving 17 bases between. The CDR3 length is 13 residues. Germline V gene lookup returns CDR1 SSHAT and CDR2 FNYEAQ (reference sequence). This CDR3 reads CASSPGGWEGQYF. The CDR3, as DNA: TGTGCCAGCAGCCCAGGGGGATGGGAGGGGCAGTATTTT.